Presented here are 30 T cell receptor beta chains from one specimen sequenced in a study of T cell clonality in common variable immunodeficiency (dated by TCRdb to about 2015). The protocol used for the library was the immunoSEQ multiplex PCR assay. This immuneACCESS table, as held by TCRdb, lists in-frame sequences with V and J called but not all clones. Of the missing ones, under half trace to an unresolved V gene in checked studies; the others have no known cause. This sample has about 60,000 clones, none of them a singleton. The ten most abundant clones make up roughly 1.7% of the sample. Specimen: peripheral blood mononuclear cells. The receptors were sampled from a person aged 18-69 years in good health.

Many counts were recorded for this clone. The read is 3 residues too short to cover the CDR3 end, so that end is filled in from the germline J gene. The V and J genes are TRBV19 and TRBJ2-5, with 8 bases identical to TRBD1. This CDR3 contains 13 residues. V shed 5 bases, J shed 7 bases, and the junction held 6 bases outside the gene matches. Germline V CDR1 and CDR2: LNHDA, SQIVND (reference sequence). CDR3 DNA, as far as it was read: TGTGCCAGTAGTTCACAGGGGGAAGGGACC. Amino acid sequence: CASSSQGEGT. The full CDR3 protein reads CASSSQGEGTQYF.

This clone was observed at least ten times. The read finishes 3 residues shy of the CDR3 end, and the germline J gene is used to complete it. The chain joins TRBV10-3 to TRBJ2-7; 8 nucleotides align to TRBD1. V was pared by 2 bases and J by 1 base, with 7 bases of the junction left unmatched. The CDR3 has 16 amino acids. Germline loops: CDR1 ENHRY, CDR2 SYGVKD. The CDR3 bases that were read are TGTGCCATCAGTGAGCTCGGGACAGGAGTTTCCTACGAG. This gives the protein CAISELGTGVSYE. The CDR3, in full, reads CAISELGTGVSYEQYF.

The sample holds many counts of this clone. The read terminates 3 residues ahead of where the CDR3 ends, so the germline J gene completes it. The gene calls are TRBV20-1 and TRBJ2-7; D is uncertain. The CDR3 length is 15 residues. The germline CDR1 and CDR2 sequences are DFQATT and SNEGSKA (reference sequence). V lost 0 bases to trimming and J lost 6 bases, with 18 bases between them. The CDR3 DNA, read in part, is TGCAGTGCTAGAGATGGTCGGCTAGTTGTAGGCGAG. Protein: CSARDGRLVVGE. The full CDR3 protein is CSARDGRLVVGEQYF.

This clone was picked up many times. The DNA read from the CDR3 is TGTGCCTTAACTTCGACAGCAGTACCGAACACTGAA. Protein sequence: CALTSTAVPNTE. The entire CDR3 protein is CALTSTAVPNTEAFF. This chain uses TRBV30 with TRBJ1-1; weak D call: TRBD1 (5 bases). The CDR3 is cut off 3 residues early in the read; its end comes from the germline J gene. Trimming took 7 bases from V and 1 from J, leaving 19 bases between them. The CDR3 covers 15 residues. Germline CDR1 reads GTSNPN; CDR2 reads SVGIG (reference sequence).

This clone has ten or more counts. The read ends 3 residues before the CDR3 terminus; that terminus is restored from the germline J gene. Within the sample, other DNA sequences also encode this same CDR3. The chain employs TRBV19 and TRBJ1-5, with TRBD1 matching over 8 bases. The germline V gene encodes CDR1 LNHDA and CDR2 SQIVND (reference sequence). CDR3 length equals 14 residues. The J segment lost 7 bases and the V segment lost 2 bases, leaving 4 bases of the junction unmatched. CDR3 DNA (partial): TGTGCCAGTAGTATACAGGGGGCCGGGCAGCCC. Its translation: CASSIQGAGQP. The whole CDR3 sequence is CASSIQGAGQPQHF.

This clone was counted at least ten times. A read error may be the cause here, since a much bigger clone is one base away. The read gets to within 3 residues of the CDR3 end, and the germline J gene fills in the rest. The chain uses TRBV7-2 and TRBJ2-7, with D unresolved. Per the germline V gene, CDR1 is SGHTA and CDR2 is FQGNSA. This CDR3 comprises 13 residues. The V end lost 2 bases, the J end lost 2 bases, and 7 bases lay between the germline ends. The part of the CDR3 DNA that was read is TGTGCCAGCAGCTTACCAGGAGCCTACGAG. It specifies CASSLPGAYE. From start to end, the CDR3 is CASSLPGAYEQYF.

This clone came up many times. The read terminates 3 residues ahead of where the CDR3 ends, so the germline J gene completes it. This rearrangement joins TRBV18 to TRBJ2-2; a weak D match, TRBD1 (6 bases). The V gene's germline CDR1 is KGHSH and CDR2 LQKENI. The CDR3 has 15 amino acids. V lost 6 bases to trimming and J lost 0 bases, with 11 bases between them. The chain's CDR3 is CASSTGNANTGELFF. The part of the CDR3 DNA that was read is TGTGCCAGCTCGACAGGTAACGCGAACACCGGGGAG. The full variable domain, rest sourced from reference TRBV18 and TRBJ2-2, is NAGVMQNPRHLVRRRGQEARLRCSPMKGHSHVYWYRQLPEEGLKFMVYLQKENIIDESGMPKERFSAEFPKEGPSILRIQQVVRGDSAAYFCASSTGNANTGELFFGEGSRLTVL.

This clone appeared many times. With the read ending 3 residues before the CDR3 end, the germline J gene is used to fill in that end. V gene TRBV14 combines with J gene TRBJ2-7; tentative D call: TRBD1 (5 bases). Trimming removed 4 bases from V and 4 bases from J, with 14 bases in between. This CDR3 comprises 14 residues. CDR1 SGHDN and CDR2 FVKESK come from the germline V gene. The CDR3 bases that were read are TGTGCCAGCAGCCCCCCAGGGAAAATATACGAG. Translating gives CASSPPGKIYE. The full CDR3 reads CASSPPGKIYEQYF.

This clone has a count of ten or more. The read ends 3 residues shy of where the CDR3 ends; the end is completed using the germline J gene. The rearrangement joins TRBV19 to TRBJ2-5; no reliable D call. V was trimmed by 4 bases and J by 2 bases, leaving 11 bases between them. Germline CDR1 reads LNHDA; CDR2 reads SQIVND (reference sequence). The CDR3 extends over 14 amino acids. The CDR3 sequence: CASSTQELQETQYF. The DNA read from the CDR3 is TGTGCCAGTAGTACCCAGGAGCTACAAGAGACC.

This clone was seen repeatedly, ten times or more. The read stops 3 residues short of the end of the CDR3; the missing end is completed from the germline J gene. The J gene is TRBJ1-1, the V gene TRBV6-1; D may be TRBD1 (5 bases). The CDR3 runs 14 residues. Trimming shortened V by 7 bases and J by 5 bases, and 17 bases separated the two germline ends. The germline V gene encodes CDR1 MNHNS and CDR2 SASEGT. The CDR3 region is CASNEHQGGTEAFF. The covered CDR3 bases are TGTGCCAGCAATGAGCACCAGGGAGGAACTGAA.

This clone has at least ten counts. CDR3 region: CAWKGRGSPGEQYF. The part of the CDR3 DNA that was read is TGTGCCTGGAAAGGCAGGGGGTCTCCTGGCGAG. V is TRBV30 and J is TRBJ2-7; TRBD1 matches 7 bases. The read ends 3 residues before the CDR3 terminus; that terminus is restored from the germline J gene. CDR1 and CDR2 from the germline V gene are GTSNPN and SVGIG (reference sequence). Trimming took 4 bases from V and 6 from J; bases not matched to a gene: 12. This CDR3 spans 14 amino acids. The complete variable domain, with remaining parts taken from reference TRBV30 and TRBJ2-7, reads SQTIHQWPATLVQPVGSPLSLECTVEGTSNPNLYWYRQAAGRGLQLLFYSVGIGQISSEVPQNLSASRPQDRQFILSSKKLLLSDSGFYLCAWKGRGSPGEQYFGPGTRLTVT.

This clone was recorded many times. The part of the CDR3 DNA that was read is TGTGCCAGCTCAGCGTACGGGGGGGGGTACAATGAG. This sequence encodes CASSAYGGGYNE. In full, the CDR3 is CASSAYGGGYNEQFF. The genes are TRBV18 and TRBJ2-1; TRBD2 matches 8 bases. The sequence runs out 3 residues before the end of the CDR3; the remainder is reconstructed from the germline J gene. V lost 5 bases, J lost 4 bases, and 7 bases stayed unmatched. The CDR3 is 15 residues long. CDR1 and CDR2 (germline): KGHSH, LQKENI.

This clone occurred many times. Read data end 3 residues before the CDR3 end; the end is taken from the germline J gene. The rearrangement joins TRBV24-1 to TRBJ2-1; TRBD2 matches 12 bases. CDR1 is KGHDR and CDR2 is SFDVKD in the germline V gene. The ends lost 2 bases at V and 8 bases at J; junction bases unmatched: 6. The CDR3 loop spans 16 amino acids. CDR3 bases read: TGTGCCACCAGTGATTCCGGGACTAGCGGGCAGGATGAG. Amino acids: CATSDSGTSGQDE. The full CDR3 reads CATSDSGTSGQDEQFF.

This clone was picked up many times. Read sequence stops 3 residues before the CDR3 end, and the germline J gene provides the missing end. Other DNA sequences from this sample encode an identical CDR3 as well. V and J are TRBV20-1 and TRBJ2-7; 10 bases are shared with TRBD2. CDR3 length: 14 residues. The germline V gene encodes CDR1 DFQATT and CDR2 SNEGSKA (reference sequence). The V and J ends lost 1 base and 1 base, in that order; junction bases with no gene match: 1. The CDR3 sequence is CSARGTSGSYEQYF. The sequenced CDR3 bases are TGCAGTGCTAGAGGGACTAGCGGTTCCTACGAG.

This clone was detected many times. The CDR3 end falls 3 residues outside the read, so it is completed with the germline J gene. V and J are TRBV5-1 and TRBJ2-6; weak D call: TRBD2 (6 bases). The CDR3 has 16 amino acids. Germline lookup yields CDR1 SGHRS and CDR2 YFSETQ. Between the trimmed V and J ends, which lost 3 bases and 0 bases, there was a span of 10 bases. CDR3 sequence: CASSSGLSSGANVLTF. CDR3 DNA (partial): TGCGCCAGCAGCTCGGGACTGTCCTCTGGGGCCAACGTC.

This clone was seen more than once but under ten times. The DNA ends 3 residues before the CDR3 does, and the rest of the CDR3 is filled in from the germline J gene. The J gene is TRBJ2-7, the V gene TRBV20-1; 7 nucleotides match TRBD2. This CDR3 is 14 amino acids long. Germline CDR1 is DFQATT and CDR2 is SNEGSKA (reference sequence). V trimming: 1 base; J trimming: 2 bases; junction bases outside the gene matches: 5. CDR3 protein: CSARARDYPYEQYF. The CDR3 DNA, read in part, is TGCAGTGCTAGAGCCCGGGACTACCCCTACGAG.

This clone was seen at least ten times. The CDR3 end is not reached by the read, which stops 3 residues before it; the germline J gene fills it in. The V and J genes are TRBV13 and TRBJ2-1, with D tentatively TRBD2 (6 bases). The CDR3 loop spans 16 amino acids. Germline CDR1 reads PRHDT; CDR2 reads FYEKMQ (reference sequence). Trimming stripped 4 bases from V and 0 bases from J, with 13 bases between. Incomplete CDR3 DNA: TGTGCCAGCAGCTCCACCGGGGGAAGCTCCTACAATGAG. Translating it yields CASSSTGGSSYNE. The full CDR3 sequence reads CASSSTGGSSYNEQFF.

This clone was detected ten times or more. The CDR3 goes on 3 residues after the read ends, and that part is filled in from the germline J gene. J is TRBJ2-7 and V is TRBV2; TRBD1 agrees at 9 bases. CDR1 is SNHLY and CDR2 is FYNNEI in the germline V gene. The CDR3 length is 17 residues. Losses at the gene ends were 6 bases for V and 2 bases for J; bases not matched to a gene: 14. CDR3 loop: CASRVPGQGTTAYEQYF. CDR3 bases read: TGTGCCAGCAGAGTCCCGGGACAGGGTACGACCGCCTACGAG.

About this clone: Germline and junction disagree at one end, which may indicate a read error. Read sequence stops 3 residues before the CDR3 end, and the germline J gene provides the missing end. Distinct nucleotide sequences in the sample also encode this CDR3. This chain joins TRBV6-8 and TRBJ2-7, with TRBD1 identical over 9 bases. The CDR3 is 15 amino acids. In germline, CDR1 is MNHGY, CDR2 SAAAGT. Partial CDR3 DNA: TGCGCCACCCAGACCCGGGACAGGGATACCTACGAG. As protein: CATQTRDRDTYE. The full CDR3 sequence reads CATQTRDRDTYEQYF.

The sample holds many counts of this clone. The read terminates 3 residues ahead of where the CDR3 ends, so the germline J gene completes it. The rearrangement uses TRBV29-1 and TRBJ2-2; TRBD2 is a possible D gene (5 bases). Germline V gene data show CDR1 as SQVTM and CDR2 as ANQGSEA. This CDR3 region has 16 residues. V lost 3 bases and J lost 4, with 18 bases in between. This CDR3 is CSVEILSGAPTGELFF. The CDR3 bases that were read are TGCAGCGTTGAGATCCTAAGCGGAGCCCCCACCGGGGAG.

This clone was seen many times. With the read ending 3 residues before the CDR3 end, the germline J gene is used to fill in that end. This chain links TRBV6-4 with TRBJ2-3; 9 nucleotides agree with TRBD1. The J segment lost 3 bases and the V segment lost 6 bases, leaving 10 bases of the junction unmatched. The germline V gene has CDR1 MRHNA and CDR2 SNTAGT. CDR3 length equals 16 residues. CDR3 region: CASSPGTGMKTDTQYF. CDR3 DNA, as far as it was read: TGTGCCAGCAGCCCCGGGACAGGGATGAAAACAGATACG.

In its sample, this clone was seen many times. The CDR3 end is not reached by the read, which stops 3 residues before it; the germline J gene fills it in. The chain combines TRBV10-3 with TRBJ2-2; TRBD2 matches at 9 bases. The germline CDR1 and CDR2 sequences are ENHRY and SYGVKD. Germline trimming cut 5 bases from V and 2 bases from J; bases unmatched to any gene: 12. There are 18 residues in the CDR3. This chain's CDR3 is CAISSRGSGGPNTGELFF. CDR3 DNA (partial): TGTGCCATCAGTTCTAGGGGGAGCGGGGGGCCAAACACCGGGGAG.

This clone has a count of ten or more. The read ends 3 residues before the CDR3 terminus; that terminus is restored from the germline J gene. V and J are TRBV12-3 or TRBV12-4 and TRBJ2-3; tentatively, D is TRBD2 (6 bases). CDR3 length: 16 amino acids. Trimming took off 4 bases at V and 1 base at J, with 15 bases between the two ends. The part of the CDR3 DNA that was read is TGTGCCAGCAGTTACCGGAGGGCTAGCGGCACAGATACG. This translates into CASSYRRASGTDT. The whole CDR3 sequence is CASSYRRASGTDTQYF.

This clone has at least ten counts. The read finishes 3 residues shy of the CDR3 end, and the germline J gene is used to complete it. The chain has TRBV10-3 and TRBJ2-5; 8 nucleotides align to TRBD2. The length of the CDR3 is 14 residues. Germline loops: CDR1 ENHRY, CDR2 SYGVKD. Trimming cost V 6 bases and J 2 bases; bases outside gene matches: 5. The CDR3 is CAISTRGGQETQYF. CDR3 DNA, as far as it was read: TGTGCCATCAGCACTCGGGGGGGTCAAGAGACC.

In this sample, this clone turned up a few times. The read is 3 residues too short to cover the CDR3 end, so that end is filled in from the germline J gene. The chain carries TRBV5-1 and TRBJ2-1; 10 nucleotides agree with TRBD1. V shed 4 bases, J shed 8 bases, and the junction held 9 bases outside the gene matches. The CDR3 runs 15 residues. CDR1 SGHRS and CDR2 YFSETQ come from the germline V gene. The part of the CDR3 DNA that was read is TGCGCCAGCAGCCCGCGGGACAGGGGTACGGATGAG. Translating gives CASSPRDRGTDE. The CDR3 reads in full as CASSPRDRGTDEQFF.

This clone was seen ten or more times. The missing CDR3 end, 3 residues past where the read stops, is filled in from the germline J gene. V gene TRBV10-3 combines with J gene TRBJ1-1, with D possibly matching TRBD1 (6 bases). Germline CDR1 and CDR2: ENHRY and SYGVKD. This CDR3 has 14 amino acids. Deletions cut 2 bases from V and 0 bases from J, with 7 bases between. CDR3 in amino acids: CAISEGQMNTEAFF. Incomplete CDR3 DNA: TGTGCCATCAGTGAGGGACAGATGAACACTGAA.

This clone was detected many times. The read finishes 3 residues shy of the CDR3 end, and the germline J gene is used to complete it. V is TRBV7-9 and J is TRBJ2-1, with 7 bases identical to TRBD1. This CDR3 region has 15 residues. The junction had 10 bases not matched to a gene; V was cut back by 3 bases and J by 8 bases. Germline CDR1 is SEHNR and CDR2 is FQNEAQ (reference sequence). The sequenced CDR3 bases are TGTGCCAGCAGCTTTTCCGGGACAGACCGACATGAG. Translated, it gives CASSFSGTDRHE. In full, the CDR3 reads CASSFSGTDRHEQFF. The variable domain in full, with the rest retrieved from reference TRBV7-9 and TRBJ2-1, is DTGVSQNPRHKITKRGQNVTFRCDPISEHNRLYWYRQTLGQGPEFLTYFQNEAQLEKSRLLSDRFSAERPKGSFSTLEIQRTEQGDSAMYLCASSFSGTDRHEQFFGPGTRLTVL.

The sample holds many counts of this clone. The CDR3 sequence is CATSGDSHTGELFF. Partial CDR3 DNA: TGTGCCACCAGTGGGGACAGCCACACCGGGGAG. The rearrangement joins TRBV24-1 to TRBJ2-2; 7 bases line up with TRBD1. The read ends 3 residues shy of where the CDR3 ends; the end is completed using the germline J gene. There are 14 residues in the CDR3. V trimming: 5 bases; J trimming: 3 bases; junction bases outside the gene matches: 2. CDR1 is KGHDR, CDR2 SFDVKD, per germline.

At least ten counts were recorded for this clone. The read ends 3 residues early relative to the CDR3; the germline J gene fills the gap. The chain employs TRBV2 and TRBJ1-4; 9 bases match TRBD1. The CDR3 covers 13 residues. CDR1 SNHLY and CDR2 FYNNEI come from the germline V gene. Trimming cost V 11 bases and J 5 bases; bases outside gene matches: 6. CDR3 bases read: TGTGCCTGCTCCGGGACAGGGAATGAAAAA. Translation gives CACSGTGNEK. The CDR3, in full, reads CACSGTGNEKLFF.

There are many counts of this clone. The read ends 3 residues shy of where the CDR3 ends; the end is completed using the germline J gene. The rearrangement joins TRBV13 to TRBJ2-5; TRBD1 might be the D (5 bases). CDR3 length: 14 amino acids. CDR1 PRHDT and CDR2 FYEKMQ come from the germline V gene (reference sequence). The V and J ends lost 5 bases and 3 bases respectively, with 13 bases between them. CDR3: CASSPRGWEETQYF. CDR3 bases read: TGTGCCAGCAGCCCAAGGGGCTGGGAAGAGACC.